The clone carrying this TCR beta chain was detected a few times. Its antigen is undetermined. BIOMED2 TRB-A/B primer pools were used in multiplex TRB PCR. TCRdb used MiXCR to reprocess the multiplex PCR reads, holding one entry per CDR3 protein. The sample has thousands of distinct CDR3 sequences, 31% seen once; the top ten hold approximately 23%. The germline gives CDR1 KGHDR, CDR2 SFDVKD. Trimming took 4 bases from V and 7 from J; bases not matched to a gene: 9. CDR3 length: 16 residues. This specimen belongs to a study of T and B cells in COVID-19 patients. Study context: Median age was 34 years in the recovered cohort and around 67 years in the active-infection cohort. Of over 19 active-infection patients, some 11 were critically ill with mechanical ventilation or extracorporeal membrane oxygenation.

Whole-study findings and limits: Patients with COVID-19 reportedly showed strongly skewed T cell receptor beta variable and joining gene usage. Highly clonal in active COVID-19, TRB repertoires exceeded healthy-donor diversity and richness at recovery.

Each TRB amplification used about 220-500 ng of genomic DNA from blood. This sequence joins TRBV24-1 and TRBJ2-2; TRBD1 agrees at 9 bases. The sequenced material came from blood. The origin of this receptor is a human donor who had recovered from COVID-19. CDR3 in amino acids: CATSDPGTGTSGELFF. In DNA, the CDR3 is TGTGCCACCAGTGACCCCGGGACAGGGACGAGCGGGGAGCTGTTTTTT.